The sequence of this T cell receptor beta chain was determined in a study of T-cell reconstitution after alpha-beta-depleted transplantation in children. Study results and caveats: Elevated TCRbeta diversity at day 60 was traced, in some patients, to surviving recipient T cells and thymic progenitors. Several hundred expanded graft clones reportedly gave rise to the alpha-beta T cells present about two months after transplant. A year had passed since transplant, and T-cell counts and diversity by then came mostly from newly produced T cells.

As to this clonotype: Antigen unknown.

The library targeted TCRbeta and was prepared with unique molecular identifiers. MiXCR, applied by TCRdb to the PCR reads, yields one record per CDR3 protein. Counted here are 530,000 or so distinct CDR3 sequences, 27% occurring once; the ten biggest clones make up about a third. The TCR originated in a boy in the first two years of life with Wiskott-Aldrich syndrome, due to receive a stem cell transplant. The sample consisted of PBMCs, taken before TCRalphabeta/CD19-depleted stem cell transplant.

The CDR3 loop is CASSLGRGLAEAFF. CDR3 nucleotides: TGTGCCAGCAGTTTAGGTAGGGGGCTGGCTGAAGCTTTCTTT. V and J are TRBV12-3 or TRBV12-4 and TRBJ1-1; TRBD1 agrees at 7 bases. The V and J ends lost 1 base and 6 bases, in that order; junction bases with no gene match: 5. This CDR3 is 14 amino acids long.